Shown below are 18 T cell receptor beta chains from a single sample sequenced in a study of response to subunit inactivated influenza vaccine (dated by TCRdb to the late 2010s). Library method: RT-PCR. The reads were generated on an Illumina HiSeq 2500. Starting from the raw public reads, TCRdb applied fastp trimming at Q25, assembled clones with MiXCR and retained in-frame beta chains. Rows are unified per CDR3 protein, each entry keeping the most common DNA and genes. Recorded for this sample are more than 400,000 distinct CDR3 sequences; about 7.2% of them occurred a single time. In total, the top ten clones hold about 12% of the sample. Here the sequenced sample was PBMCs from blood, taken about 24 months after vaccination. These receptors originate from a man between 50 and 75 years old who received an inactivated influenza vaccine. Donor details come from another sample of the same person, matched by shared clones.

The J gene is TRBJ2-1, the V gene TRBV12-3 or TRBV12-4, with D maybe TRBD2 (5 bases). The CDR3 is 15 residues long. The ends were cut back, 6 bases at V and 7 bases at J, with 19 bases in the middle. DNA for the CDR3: TGTGCCAGCAGCCGCAGGCGGGTGGCTATGAATGAGCAGTTCTTC. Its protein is CASSRRRVAMNEQFF.

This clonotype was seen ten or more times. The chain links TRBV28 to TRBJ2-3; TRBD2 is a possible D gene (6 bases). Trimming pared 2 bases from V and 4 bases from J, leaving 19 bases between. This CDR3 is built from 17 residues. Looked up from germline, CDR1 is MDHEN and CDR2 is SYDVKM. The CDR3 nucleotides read TGTGCCAGCAGTTTACTTTTCTTCCTAGCGTGGGCAGATACGCAGTATTTT. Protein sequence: CASSLLFFLAWADTQYF. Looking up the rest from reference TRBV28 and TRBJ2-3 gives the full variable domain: DVKVTQSSRYLVKRTGEKVFLECVQDMDHENMFWYRQDPGLGLRLIYFSYDVKMKEKGDIPEGYSVSREKKERFSLILESASTNQTSMYLCASSLLFFLAWADTQYFGPGTRLTVL.

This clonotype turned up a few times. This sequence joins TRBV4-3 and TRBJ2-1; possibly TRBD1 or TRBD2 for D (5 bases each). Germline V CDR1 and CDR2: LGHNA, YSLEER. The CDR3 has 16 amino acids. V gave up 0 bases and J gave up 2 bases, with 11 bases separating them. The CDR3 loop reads CASSQDSWGTYNEQFF. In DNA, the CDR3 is TGCGCCAGCAGCCAAGATTCGTGGGGGACCTACAATGAGCAGTTCTTC.

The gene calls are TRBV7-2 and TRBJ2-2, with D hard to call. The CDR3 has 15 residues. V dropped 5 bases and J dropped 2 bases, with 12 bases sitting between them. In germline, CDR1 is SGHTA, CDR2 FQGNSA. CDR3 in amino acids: CASSPNALNTGELFF. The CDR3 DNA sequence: TGTGCCAGCAGCCCAAACGCCCTAAACACCGGGGAGCTGTTTTTT.

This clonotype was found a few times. The CDR3 region has the DNA TGTGCCAGCTCAACCCGCGGGACACCACGCTCCTACAATGAGCAGTTCTTC. Protein sequence: CASSTRGTPRSYNEQFF. J is TRBJ2-1 and V is TRBV18; possibly TRBD1 or TRBD2 for D (6 bases each). Deletions cut 5 bases from V and 0 bases from J, with 17 bases between. The CDR3 covers 17 residues. Germline CDR1 KGHSH, CDR2 LQKENI.

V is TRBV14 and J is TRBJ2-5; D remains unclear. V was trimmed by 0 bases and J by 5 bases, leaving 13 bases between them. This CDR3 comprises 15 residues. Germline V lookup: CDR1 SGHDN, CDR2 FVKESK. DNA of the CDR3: TGTGCCAGCAGCCAAGAATACGCCAGCCGGGAGACCCAGTACTTC. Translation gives CASSQEYASRETQYF.

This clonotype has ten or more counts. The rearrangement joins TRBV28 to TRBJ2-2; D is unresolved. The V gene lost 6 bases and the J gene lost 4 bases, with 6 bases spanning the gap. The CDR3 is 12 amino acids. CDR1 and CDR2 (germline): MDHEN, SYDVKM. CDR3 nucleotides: TGTGCCAGCAGGGGTCTCACCGGGGAGCTGTTTTTT. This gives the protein CASRGLTGELFF.

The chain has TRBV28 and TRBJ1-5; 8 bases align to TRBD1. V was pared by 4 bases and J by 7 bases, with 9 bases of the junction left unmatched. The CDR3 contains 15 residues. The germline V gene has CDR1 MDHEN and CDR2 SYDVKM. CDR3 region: CASSSWTGNQQPQHF. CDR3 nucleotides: TGTGCCAGCAGTTCATGGACAGGGAACCAGCAGCCCCAGCATTTT.

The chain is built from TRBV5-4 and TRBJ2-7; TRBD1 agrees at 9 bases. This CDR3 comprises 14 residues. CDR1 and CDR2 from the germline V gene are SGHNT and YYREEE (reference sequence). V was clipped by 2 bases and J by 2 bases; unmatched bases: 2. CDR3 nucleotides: TGTGCCAGCAGCTTCGACAGGGGGACCTACGAGCAGTACTTC. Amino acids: CASSFDRGTYEQYF.

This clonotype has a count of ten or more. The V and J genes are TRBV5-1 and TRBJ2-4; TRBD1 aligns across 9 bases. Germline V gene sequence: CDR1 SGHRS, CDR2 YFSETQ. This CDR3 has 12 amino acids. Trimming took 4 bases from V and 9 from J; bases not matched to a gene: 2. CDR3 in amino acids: CASSGDRVIQYF. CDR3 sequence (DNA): TGCGCCAGCAGCGGGGACAGGGTCATTCAGTACTTC. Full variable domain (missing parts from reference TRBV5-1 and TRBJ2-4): KAGVTQTPRYLIKTRGQQVTLSCSPISGHRSVSWYQQTPGQGLQFLFEYFSETQRNKGNFPGRFSGRQFSNSRSEMNVSTLELGDSALYLCASSGDRVIQYFGAGTRLSVL.

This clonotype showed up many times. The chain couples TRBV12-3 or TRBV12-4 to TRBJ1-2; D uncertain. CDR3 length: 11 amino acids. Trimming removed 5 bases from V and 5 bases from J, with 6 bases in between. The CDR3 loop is CASSGGYGYTF. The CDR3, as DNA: TGTGCCAGCAGTGGCGGGTATGGCTACACCTTC.

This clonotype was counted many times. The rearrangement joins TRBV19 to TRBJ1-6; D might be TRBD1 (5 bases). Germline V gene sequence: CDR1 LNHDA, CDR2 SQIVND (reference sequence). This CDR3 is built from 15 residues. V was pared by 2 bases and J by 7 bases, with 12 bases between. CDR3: CASSIRGARNSPLHF. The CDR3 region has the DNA TGTGCCAGTAGTATAAGAGGGGCGCGGAATTCACCCCTCCACTTT. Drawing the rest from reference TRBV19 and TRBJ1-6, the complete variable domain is DGGITQSPKYLFRKEGQNVTLSCEQNLNHDAMYWYRQDPGQGLRLIYYSQIVNDFQKGDIAEGYSVSREKKESFPLTVTSAQKNPTAFYLCASSIRGARNSPLHFGNGTRLTVT.

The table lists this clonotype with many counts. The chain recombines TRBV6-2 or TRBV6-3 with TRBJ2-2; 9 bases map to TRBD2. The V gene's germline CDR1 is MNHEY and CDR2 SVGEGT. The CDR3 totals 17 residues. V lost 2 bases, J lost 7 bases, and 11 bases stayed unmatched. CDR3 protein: CASSYPSLAGSIGELFF. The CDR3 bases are TGTGCCAGCAGTTACCCATCGCTAGCGGGGAGTATCGGGGAGCTGTTTTTT.

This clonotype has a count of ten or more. Here the CDR3 reads CASSIDGTGNQPQHF. CDR3 bases: TGTGCCAGCAGCATAGATGGGACAGGGAATCAGCCCCAGCATTTT. This chain connects TRBV5-6 to TRBJ1-5; 9 nucleotides line up with TRBD1. The CDR3 extends over 15 amino acids. V lost 4 bases, J lost 4 bases, and 6 bases stayed unmatched. The germline CDR1 and CDR2 sequences are SGHDT and YYEEEE.

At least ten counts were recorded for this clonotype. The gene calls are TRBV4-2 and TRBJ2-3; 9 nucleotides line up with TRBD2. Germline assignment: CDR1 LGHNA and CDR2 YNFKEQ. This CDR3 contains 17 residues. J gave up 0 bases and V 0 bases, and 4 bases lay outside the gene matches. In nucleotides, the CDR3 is TGTGCCAGCAGCCAAGAAGGGCTAGCGGGGAGCACAGATACGCAGTATTTT. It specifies CASSQEGLAGSTDTQYF.

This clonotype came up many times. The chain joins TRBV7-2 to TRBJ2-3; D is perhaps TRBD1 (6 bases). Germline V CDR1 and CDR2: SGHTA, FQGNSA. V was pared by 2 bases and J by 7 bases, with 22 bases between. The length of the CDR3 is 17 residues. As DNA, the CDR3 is TGTGCCAGCAGCTTATCGCCTAATCGACTGGGGGCTAATACGCAGTATTTT. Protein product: CASSLSPNRLGANTQYF.

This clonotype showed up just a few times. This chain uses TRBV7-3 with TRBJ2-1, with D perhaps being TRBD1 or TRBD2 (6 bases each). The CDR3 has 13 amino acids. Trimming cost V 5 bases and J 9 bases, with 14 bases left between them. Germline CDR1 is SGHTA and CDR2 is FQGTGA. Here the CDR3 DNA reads TGTGCCAGCAGCCGAATCGGGGGCGGTGAGCAGTTCTTC. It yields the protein CASSRIGGGEQFF.

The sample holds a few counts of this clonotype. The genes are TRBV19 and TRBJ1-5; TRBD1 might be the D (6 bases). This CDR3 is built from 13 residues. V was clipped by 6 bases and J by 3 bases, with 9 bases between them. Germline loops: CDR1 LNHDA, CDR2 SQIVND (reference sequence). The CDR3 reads CASRDSYNQPQHF. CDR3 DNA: TGTGCCAGTAGGGACAGCTACAATCAGCCCCAGCATTTT.